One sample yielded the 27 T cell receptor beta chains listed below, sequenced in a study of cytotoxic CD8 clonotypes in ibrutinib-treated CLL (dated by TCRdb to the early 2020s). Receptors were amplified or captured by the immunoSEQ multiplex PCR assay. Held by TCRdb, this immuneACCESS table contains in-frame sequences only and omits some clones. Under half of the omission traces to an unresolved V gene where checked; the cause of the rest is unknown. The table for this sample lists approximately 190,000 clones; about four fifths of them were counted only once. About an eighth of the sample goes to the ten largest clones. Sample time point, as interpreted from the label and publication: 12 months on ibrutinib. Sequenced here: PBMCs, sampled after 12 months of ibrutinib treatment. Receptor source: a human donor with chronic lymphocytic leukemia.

CDR3 protein: CASSPSGSSYEQYF. The CDR3 DNA is TGTGCCAGCAGTCCCAGCGGTAGTTCCTACGAGCAGTACTTC. The rearrangement links TRBV6-6 to TRBJ2-7; D may be TRBD2 (5 bases). CDR1 and CDR2 from the germline V gene are MNHNY and SVGAGI (reference sequence). The length of the CDR3 is 14 residues. With 5 bases removed from V and 1 base from J, the gap between germline ends came to 12 bases.

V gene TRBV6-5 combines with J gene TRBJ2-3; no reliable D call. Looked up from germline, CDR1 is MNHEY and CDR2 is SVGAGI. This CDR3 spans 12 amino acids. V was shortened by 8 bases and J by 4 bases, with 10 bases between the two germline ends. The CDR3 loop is CASGVGADTQYF. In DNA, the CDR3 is TGTGCCAGCGGAGTGGGCGCAGATACGCAGTATTTT.

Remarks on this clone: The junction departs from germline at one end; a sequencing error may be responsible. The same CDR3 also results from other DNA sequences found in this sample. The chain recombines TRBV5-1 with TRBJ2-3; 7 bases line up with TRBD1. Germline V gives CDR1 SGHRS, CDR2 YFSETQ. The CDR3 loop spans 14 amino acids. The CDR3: CASSLSQGTDTQYF. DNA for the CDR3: TGCGCCAGCAGCTTGTCACAGGGGACAGATACGCAATATTTT.

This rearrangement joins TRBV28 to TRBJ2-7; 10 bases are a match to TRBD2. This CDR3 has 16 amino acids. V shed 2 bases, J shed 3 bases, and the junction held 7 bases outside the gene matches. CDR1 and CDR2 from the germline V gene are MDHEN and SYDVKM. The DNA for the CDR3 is TGTGCCAGCAGTTTACTAGCGGGAGTCGGGGTCTACGAGCAGTACTTC. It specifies CASSLLAGVGVYEQYF.

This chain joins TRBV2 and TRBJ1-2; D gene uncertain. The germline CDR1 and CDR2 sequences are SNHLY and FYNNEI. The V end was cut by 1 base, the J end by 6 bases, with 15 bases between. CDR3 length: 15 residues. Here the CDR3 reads CASSEVAVGADGYTF. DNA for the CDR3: TGTGCCAGCAGTGAAGTCGCAGTGGGAGCTGATGGCTACACCTTC.

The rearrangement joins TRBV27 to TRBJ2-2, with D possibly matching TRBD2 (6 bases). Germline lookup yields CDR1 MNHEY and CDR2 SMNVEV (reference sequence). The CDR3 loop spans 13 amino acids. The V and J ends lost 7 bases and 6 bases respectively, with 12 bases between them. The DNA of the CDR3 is TGTGCCAGCACCAACAGGAGGGCCGGGGAGCTGTTTTTT. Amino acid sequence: CASTNRRAGELFF.

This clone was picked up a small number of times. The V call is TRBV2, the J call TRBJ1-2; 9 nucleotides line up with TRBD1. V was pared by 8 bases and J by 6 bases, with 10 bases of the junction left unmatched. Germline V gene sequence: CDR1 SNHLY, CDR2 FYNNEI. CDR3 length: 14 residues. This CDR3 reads CASLDHRGRNGYTF. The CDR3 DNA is TGTGCCAGCCTTGACCACAGGGGGCGTAATGGCTACACCTTC.

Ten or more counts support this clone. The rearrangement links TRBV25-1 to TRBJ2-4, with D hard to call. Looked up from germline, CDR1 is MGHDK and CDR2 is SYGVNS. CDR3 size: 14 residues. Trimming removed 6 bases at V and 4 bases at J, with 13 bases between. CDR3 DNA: TGTGCCAGCAGCGGGTTGAACGTGAAAAACATTCAGTACTTC. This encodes CASSGLNVKNIQYF.

DNA for the CDR3: TGTGCCAGCAGCTTATCCGGCTGGTCCTCCGGAGAGACCCAGTACTTC. Amino acid sequence: CASSLSGWSSGETQYF. The genes are TRBV11-1 and TRBJ2-5; unclear D gene. Per germline, CDR1 SGHAT and CDR2 FQDESV (reference sequence). The ends were cut back, 2 bases at V and 4 bases at J, with 17 bases in the middle. The CDR3 loop spans 16 amino acids.

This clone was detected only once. The CDR3, as DNA: TGTGCCAGCAGCCGTTACAATTCACCCCTCCACTTT. Protein sequence: CASSRYNSPLHF. This chain connects TRBV2 to TRBJ1-6, with D unresolved. V was trimmed by 6 bases and J by 7 bases, leaving 7 bases between them. The V gene's germline CDR1 is SNHLY and CDR2 FYNNEI. The length of the CDR3 is 12 residues.

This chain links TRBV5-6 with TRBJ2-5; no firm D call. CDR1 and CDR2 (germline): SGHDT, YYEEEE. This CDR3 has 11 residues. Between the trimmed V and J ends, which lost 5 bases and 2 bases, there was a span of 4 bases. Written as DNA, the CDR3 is TGTGCCAGCAGAGGGCAAGAGACCCAGTACTTC. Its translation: CASRGQETQYF.

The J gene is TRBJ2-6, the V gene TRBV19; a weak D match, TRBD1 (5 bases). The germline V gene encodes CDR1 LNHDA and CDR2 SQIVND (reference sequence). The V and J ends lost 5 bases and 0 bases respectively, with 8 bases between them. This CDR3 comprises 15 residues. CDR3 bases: TGTGCCAGTAGTTGGGGCTCCTCTGGGGCCAACGTCCTGACTTTC. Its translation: CASSWGSSGANVLTF.

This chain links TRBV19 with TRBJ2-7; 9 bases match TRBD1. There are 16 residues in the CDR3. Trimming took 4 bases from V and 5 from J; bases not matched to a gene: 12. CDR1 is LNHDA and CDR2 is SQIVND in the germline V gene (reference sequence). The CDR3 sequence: CASSTHPGQGTHEQYF. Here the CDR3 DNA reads TGTGCCAGTAGTACACACCCGGGACAGGGTACTCACGAGCAGTACTTC.

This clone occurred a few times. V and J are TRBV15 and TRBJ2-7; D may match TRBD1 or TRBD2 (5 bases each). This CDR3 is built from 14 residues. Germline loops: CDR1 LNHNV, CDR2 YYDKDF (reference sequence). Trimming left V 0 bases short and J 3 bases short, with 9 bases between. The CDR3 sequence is CATSREGTSYEQYF. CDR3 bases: TGTGCCACCAGCAGAGAGGGGACCAGCTACGAGCAGTACTTC.

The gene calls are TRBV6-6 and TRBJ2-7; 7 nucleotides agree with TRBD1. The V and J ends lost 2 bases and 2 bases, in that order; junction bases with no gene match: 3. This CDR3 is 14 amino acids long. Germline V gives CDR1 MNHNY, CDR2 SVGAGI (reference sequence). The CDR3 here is CASSYDRAPYEQYF. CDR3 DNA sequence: TGTGCCAGCAGTTACGACAGGGCCCCCTACGAGCAGTACTTC.

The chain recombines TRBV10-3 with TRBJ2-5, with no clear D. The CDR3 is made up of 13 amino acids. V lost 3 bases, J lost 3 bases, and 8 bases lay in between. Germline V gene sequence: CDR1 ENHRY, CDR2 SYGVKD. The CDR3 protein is CAISEGREETQYF. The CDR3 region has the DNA TGTGCCATCAGTGAAGGTAGAGAAGAGACCCAGTACTTC.

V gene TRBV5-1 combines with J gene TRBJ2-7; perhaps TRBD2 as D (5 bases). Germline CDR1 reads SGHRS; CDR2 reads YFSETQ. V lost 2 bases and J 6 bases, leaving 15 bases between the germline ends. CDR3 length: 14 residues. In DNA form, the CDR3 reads TGCGCCAGCAGCTTCGACGGAGCGGCCCTCGAGCAGTACTTC. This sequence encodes CASSFDGAALEQYF.

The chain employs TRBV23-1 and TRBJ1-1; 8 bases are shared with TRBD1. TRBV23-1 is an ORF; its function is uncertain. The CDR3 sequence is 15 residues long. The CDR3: CPPREGQAMNTEAFF. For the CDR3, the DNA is TGCCCCCCCCGTGAGGGACAGGCGATGAACACTGAAGCTTTCTTT.

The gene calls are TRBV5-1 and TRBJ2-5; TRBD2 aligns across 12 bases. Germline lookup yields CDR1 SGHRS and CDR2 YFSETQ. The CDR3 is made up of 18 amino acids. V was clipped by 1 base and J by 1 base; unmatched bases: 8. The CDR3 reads CASSLNSASGGVQETQYF. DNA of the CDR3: TGCGCCAGCAGCTTGAATTCTGCTAGCGGGGGGGTCCAAGAGACCCAGTACTTC.

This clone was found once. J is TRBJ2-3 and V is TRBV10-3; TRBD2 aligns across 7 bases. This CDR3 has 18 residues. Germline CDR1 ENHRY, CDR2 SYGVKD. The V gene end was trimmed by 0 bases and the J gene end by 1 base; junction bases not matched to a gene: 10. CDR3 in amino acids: CAISESPPLAPRTDTQYF. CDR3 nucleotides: TGTGCCATCAGTGAGTCCCCCCCACTAGCGCCGCGCACAGATACGCAGTATTTT.

CDR3 residues: CASSRQGGSSGANVLTF. The CDR3 DNA reads as TGTGCCAGCAGTCGCCAGGGGGGGAGCTCTGGGGCCAACGTCCTGACTTTC. V usage is TRBV2 and J usage is TRBJ2-6; the D gene could be TRBD1 or TRBD2 (7 bases each). Trimming cost V 5 bases and J 0 bases, with 14 bases left between them. The CDR3 has 17 amino acids. Germline V gives CDR1 SNHLY, CDR2 FYNNEI.

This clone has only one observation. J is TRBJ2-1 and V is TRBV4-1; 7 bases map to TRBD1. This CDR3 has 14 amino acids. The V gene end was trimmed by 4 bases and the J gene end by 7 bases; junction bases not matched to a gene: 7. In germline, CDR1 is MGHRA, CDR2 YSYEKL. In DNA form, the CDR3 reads TGCGCCAGCAGCCTACGACAGGGTTGGAATGAGCAGTTCTTC. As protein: CASSLRQGWNEQFF.

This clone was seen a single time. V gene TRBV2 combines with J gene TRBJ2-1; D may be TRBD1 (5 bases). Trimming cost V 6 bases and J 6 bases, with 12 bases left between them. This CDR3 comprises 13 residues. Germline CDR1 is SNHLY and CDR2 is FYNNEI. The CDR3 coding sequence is TGTGCCAGCAGAGGGGTAGTTATCAATGAGCAGTTCTTC. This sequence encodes CASRGVVINEQFF.

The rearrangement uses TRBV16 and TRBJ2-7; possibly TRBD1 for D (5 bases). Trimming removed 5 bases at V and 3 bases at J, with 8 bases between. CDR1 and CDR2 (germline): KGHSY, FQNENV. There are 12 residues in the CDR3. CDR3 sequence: CASSVQGYEQYF. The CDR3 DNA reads TGTGCCAGCAGCGTCCAGGGCTACGAGCAGTACTTC.

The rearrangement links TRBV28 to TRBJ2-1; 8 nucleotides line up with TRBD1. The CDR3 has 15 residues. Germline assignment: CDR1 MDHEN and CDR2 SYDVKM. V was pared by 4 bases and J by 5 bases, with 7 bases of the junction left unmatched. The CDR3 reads CASSSAGTGHNEQFF. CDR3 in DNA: TGTGCCAGCAGTTCCGCCGGGACAGGCCACAATGAGCAGTTCTTC.

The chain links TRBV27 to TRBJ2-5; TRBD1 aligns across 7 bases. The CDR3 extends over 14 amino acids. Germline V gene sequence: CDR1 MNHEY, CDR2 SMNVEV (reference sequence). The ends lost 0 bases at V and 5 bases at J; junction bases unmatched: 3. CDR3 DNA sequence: TGTGCCAGCAGTTTATCGGTAGGGGGCGAGACCCAGTACTTC. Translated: CASSLSVGGETQYF.

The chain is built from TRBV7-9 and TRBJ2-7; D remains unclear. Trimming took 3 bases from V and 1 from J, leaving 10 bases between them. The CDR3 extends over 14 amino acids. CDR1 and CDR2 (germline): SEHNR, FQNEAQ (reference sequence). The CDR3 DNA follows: TGTGCCAGCAGCTTGTCCTCTGGGTCCTACGAGCAGTACTTC. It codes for CASSLSSGSYEQYF. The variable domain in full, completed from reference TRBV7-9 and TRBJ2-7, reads DTGVSQNPRHKITKRGQNVTFRCDPISEHNRLYWYRQTLGQGPEFLTYFQNEAQLEKSRLLSDRFSAERPKGSFSTLEIQRTEQGDSAMYLCASSLSSGSYEQYFGPGTRLTVT.